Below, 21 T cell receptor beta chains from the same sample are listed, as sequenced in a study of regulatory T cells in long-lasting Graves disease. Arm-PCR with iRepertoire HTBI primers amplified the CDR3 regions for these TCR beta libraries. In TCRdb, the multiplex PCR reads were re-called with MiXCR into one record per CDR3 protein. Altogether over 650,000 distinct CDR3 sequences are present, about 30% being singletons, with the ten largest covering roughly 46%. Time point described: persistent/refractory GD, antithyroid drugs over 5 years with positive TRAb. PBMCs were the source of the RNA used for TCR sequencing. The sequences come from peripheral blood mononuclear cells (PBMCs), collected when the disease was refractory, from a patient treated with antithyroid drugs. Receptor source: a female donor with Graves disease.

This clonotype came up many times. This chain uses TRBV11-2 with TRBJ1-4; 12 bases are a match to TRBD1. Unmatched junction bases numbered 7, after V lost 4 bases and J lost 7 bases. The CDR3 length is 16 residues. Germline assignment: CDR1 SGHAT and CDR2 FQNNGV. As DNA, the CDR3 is TGTGCCAGCAGCTCCGGGACAGGGGGCGTCATTGAAAAACTGTTTTTT. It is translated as CASSSGTGGVIEKLFF.

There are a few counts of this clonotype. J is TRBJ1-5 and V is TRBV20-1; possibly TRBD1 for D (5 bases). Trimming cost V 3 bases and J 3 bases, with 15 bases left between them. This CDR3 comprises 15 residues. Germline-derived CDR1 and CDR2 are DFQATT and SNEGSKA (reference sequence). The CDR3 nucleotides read TGCAGTGCTAGTTCCGGGGGGAATTCCAATCAGCCCCAGCATTTT. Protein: CSASSGGNSNQPQHF.

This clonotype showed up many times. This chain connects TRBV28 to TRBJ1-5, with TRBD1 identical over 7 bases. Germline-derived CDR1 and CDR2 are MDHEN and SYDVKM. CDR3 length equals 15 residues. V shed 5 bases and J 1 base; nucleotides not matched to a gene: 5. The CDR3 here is CASSTGVTSNQPQHF. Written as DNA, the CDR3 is TGTGCCAGCAGTACAGGGGTGACGAGCAATCAGCCCCAGCATTTT.

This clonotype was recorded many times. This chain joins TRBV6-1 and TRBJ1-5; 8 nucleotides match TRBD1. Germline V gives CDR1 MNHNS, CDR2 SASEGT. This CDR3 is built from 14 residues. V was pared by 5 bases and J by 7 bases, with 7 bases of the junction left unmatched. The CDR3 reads CASSSGDRRQPQHF. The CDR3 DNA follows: TGTGCCAGCAGTAGTGGGGACAGGAGGCAGCCCCAGCATTTT.

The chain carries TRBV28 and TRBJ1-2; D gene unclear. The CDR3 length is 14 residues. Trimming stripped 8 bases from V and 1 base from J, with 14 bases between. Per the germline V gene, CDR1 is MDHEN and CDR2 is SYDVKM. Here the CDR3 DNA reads TGTGCCAGCTCACCACTTCACAGTAACTATGGCTACACCTTC. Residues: CASSPLHSNYGYTF.

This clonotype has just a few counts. The CDR3 nucleotides read TGTGCCAGCAGCTTATTTGCAACTGGGGCCAACGTCCTGACTTTC. Its protein product is CASSLFATGANVLTF. This rearrangement joins TRBV7-2 to TRBJ2-6; unclear D gene. Trimming removed 2 bases at V and 2 bases at J, with 7 bases between. CDR3 length equals 15 residues. From germline, CDR1 is SGHTA and CDR2 FQGNSA.

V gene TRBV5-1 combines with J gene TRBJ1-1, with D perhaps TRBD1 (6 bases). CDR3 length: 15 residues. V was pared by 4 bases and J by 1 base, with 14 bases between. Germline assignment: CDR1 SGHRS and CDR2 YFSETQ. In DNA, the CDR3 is TGCGCCAGCAGCACGCAGACAGGACCGAACACTGAAGCTTTCTTT. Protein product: CASSTQTGPNTEAFF.

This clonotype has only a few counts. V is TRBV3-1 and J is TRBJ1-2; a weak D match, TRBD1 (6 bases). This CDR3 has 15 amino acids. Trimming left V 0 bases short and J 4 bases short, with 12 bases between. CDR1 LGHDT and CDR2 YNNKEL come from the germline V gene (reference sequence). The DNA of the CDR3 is TGTGCCAGCAGCCAAGACCTCAGGGGTCGCTATGGCTACACCTTC. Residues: CASSQDLRGRYGYTF.

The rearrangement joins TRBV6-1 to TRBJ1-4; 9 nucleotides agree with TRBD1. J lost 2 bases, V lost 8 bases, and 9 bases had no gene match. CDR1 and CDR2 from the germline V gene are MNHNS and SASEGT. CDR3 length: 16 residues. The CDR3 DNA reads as TGTGCCAGCCCTATTACCGACAGGGGGACTAATGAAAAACTGTTTTTT. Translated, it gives CASPITDRGTNEKLFF.

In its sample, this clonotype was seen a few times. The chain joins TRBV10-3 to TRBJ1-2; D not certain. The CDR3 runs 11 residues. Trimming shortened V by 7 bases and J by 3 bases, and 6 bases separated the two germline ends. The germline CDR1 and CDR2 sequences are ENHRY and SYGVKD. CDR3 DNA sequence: TGTGCCATCAAGCGGGACTATGGCTACACCTTC. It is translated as CAIKRDYGYTF.

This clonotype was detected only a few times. This chain's CDR3 is CASSRLTGQGAGEQYF. The CDR3 DNA is TGTGCCAGCAGCCGGCTGACGGGACAGGGGGCCGGAGAGCAGTACTTC. V is TRBV2 and J is TRBJ2-7; 12 nucleotides align to TRBD1. Looked up from germline, CDR1 is SNHLY and CDR2 is FYNNEI. This CDR3 is 16 amino acids long. The V and J ends lost 6 bases and 7 bases, in that order; junction bases with no gene match: 13.

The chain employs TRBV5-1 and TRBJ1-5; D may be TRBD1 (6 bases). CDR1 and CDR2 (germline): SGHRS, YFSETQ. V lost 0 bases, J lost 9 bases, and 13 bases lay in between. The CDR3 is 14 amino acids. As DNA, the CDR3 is TGCGCCAGCAGCTTGGAGTGGGGGCCAGGGCCCCAGCATTTT. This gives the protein CASSLEWGPGPQHF.

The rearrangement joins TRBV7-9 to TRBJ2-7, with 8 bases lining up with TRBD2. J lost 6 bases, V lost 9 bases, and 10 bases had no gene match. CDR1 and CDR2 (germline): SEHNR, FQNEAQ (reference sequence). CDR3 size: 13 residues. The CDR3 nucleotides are TGTGCCAGTTCACCGGGACTAGTGCGCGAGCAGTACTTC. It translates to CASSPGLVREQYF.

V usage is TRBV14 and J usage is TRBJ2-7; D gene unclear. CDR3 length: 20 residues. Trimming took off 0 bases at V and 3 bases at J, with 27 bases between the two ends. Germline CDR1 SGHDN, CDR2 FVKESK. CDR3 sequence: CASSQDPAYARGHAIYEQYF. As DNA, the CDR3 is TGTGCCAGCAGCCAAGATCCGGCGTACGCCAGAGGCCACGCTATCTACGAGCAGTACTTC.

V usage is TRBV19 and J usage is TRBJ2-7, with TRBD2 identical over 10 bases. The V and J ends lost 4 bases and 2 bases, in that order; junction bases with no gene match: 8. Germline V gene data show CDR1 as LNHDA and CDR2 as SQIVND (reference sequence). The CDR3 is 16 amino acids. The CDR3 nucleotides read TGTGCCAGTAGTACATCGACTAGCGGGTGCGCCTACGAGCAGTACTTC. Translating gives CASSTSTSGCAYEQYF.

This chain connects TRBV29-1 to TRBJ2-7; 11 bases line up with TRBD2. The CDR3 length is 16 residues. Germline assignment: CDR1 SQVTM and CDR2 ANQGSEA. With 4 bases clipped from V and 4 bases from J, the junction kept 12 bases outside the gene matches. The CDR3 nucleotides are TGCAGCGTTGTAAACCCCACTAGCGGGAGTCGGTACGAGCAGTACTTC. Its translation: CSVVNPTSGSRYEQYF.

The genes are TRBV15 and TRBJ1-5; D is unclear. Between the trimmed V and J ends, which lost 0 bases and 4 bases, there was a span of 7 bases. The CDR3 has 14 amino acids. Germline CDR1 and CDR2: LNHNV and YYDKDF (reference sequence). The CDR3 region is CATSREVANQPQHF. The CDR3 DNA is TGTGCCACCAGCAGAGAAGTCGCAAATCAGCCCCAGCATTTT. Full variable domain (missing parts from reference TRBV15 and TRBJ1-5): DAMVIQNPRYQVTQFGKPVTLSCSQTLNHNVMYWYQQKSSQAPKLLFHYYDKDFNNEADTPDNFQSRRPNTSFCFLDIRSPGLGDTAMYLCATSREVANQPQHFGDGTRLSIL.

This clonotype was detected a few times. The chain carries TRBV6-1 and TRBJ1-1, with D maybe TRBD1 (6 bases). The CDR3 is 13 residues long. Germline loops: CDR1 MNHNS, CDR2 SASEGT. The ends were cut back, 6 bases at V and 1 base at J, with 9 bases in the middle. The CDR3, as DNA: TGTGCCAGCAGAGAGGGACAGAACACTGAAGCTTTCTTT. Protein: CASREGQNTEAFF.

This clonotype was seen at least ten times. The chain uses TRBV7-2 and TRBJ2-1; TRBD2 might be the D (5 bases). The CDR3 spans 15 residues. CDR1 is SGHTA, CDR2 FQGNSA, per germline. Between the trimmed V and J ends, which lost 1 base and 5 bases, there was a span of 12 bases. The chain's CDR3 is CASSLGPAGNNEQFF. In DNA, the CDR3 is TGTGCCAGCAGCTTAGGGCCCGCGGGCAACAATGAGCAGTTCTTC.

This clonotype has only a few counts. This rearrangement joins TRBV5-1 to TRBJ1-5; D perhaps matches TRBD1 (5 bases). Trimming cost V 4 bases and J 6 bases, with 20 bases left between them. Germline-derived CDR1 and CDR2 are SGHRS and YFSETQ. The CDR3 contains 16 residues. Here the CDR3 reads CASSPWGVDPTQPQHF. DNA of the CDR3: TGCGCCAGCAGCCCGTGGGGCGTAGACCCAACTCAGCCCCAGCATTTT.

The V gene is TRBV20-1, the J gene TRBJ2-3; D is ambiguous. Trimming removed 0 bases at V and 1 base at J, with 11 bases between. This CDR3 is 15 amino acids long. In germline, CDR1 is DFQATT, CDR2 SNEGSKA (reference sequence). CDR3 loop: CSARDRRSGTDTQYF. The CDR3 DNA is TGCAGTGCTAGAGATCGGCGTTCCGGCACAGATACGCAGTATTTT.